The present T cell receptor (beta chain) was sequenced within a study of cytomegalovirus exposure and HLA in healthy donors (dated by TCRdb to 2015 to 2018). Regarding the complete study: An earlier analysis of approximately 600 of the donors reported about 250 Gb of sequence data and 117 million unique TCR beta sequences from around 200 million T cells. Typing coverage differed by locus: A, B, C, DRB1 and DQB1 were typed in about 620-630 donors, DQA1 in about 560, DPA1 in some 600, and DPB1 in 472. HLA typing included class I and class II loci at four-digit resolution. Every discovery cohort repertoire had been produced on one sequencing platform. Because of strong linkage in the cohort, roughly five DR-DQ haplotypes were treated as single units for association and clustering. A later analysis re-examined previously published TCR beta repertoires from about 700 donors and added high-resolution HLA genotyping to investigate patterns of TCR occurrence. Using immunosequencing, the study profiled T cell repertoires from about 650 subjects and related those repertoires to cytomegalovirus serostatus. The study was designed to test whether signatures of past pathogen exposure could be identified by cataloging public T cell receptors. An early release that covered 640 HLA-typed donors contained around 300 gigabases of sequencing data and 75 million to 100 million unique TCR sequences. Among 300 to 450 genotyped donors of the cohort, an average of approximately 230,000 unique TCR beta nucleotide sequences were sequenced per donor, roughly 20% of them non-productive. Besides the first cohort of around 670 subjects, a separate validation cohort made up of 120 different subjects was used. A later genetic analysis used genome-wide SNP genotypes for about 65% of the 666 donors, treating that subset as a discovery cohort. Donor age, sex, ethnicity and CMV serostatus were compiled together with the repertoire data. Rather than using new phenotypic data, the later analysis identified candidate immune exposures from TCR beta sequences and from how often those sequences occurred across donors. To predict cytomegalovirus infection status, the study combined high-throughput TCR immunosequencing, statistical association of individual TCRs with disease status, and machine learning. An earlier analysis of around 640 of the donors used high-throughput TCR beta sequencing to judge whether each TCR beta V gene segment behaved as functional or pseudogenic. Among the approximately 400 genotyped donors, approximately 77% belonged to the genetic ancestry cluster associated with self-reported Caucasian donors.

The cohort comprised 710 or so healthy bone marrow donors. All cohort members were sampled while nominally healthy, although unrecorded immune exposures were likely present. The donor was CMV seropositive and belonged to the group of over 250 seropositive cohort members. Every donor gave a peripheral blood sample, and the peripheral blood mononuclear cells from that sample were used for TCR beta sequencing. The Qiagen DNeasy Blood Extraction Kit was used to extract genomic DNA from the blood cell samples. V was cut back by 6 bases and J by 3 bases, leaving a gap of 10 bases between them. As encoded in the germline V gene, CDR1 is SNHLY while CDR2 is FYNNEI. The CDR3 contains 13 residues, cysteine and phenylalanine counted. Only CDR3 DNA remains: 39 bases, in frame from the first base. To prepare the library, the immunoSEQ multiplex PCR assay was applied. A mixture of 60 forward primers for TCR Vbeta segments and 13 reverse primers for TCR Jbeta segments was used in the multiplex PCR. A multiplex PCR assay on genomic DNA amplified the CDR3 region of rearranged TCR beta genes. On the Illumina HiSeq System, the amplified TCR beta libraries were sequenced as 87-base-pair reads. From the authors' description of their analysis: A later analysis counted 75 million to 100 million unique TCR beta chains across the 500 to 850 repertoires, and around 12 million of these chains were shared by at least two donors. Raw reads were error-corrected and collapsed into unique sequences by a nearest-neighbor algorithm in which closely related sequences were merged to remove PCR and sequencing errors. To assign V, D and J gene segments, CDR3 sequences were aligned to IMGT reference sequences. For a sequence to be retained, at least a six-nucleotide match to both a V gene segment and a J gene segment was required. Rearrangements were classified as productive when the CDR3 lacked stop codons and remained in frame with V and J, and all other rearrangements were classified as non-productive. Following IMGT convention, CDR3 was defined as the stretch from the second conserved V-encoded cysteine to the conserved J-encoded phenylalanine. The earlier analysis of around 640 of the donors excluded sequences that lacked an unambiguous match to a single V gene segment. An earlier analysis of roughly 590 of the donors called V segments functional above 56.7% productive rearrangements and segregating when the between-donor standard deviation exceeded 5%. To diagnose cytomegalovirus status from the catalog of TCR beta chain sequences, a statistical classification framework was built. In a later analysis, TCR nucleotide sequences were compared against IMGT/GENE-DB human TR gene sequences so that V and J genes could be assigned. A later analysis assigned CDR3 sequences and most-parsimonious VDJ recombination scenarios with the TCRdist pipeline. In a later analysis, each TCR beta chain was defined by its CDR3 amino acid sequence together with its V-gene family, and reads without a unique V-gene family were excluded. A later analysis removed roughly 590 highly shared, low-generation-probability nucleotide sequences to deal with suspected cross-contamination and a sequencing artifact. In a later analysis, a clonal expansion index was calculated for each public chain from normalized within-repertoire ranks of inferred template counts. Generation probabilities in a later analysis came from a VDJ recombination model fitted to out-of-frame rearrangements, and those results were checked against IGoR. In a later analysis, hypergeometric tests were used to score TCR-TCR, TCR-HLA and TCR-CMV co-occurrence, with a repertoire-size bias correction applied to TCR pairs. To estimate false discovery rates, a later analysis permuted the HLA or CMV assignments 20 times. In a later analysis, co-occurring TCRs were grouped using DBSCAN, with TCRdist sequence similarity added in when clustering inside HLA-allele-positive subsets. For co-occurrence clustering, repertoires with fewer than 30,000 or more than 120,000 public chains were excluded, along with five repertoires with anomalous nucleotide sharing. The table was pulled from immuneACCESS by TCRdb, which kept in-frame rearrangements only. Such tables lose some clones; where checked, under half of the loss comes from unresolved V genes, and the rest has no known cause. The V and J calls and clone size come from that table; D and trimming were worked out from the DNA. This sample comprises about 110,000 clones, around three quarters of them detected only once. Jointly, the top ten make up 7.7% of the sample.

The study at large found these results: Because the 87-base-pair reads could not distinguish some IMGT-functional V segments, including TRBV6-2 and TRBV6-3, those segments were excluded. Cytomegalovirus status was reported to be diagnosed by the classifier with high specificity and sensitivity in both the original and validation cohorts. Most TCR sequences were seen in very few donors, while some public TCRs were found in many individuals. The earlier analysis of 587 of the donors excluded over 15 rarely observed V segments, including chromosome 9 orphons, because counts were too low. For the cohort, immune exposure information was limited to CMV serostatus. According to a later analysis, most CMV-associated TCR beta chains appeared to be HLA-restricted, and the HLA associations seemed to be driven largely by CMV exposure. The cohort was sequenced for TCR beta chains only, and without alpha or paired-chain data the features that could be detected were limited. Strong co-occurrence of HLA alleles, especially DR and DQ, made assigning TCR associations to individual alleles difficult. Compared with the 666-donor mean, donors in an Asian-associated ancestry cluster had fewer N-insertions in productive TCRs, according to a later genetic analysis. Correlated functional status among segregating V segments might be attributable to linkage disequilibrium, but an unknown experimental factor could not be ruled out. A later analysis found that TCR association rates varied across HLA loci, with DRB1 alleles showing the most associated TCRs and HLA-C alleles the fewest. According to the authors, the approach could potentially be generalized to other disease states and immunological phenotypes. A further reported finding was that TCR beta sequences accurately predicted the HLA-A and HLA-B alleles for most subjects in the first cohort. In the study, some 160 TCR beta chains were listed as associated with cytomegalovirus. Roughly uniform sequencing depth across donors was assumed in presence/absence analyses, although this assumption may not hold. In vitro tests confirmed that three of the cytomegalovirus-associated TCR beta chains recognize cytomegalovirus antigens. Because HLA typing was missing for some donors at each locus, association tests included only the typed subset. A later analysis found that HLA-associated TCR beta chains were more clonally expanded and had lower generation probabilities than equally common non-associated chains. Specific HLA alleles were associated with about 17,000 TCR beta sequences at a false discovery rate of 0.05 in a later analysis. An earlier analysis of approximately 590 of the donors showed that most TCR beta V segments appeared in productive rearrangements either about 87% or about 30% of the time, which broadly matched IMGT annotations. In a later analysis, several top co-occurrence clusters were reported to appear linked to parvovirus B19, influenza, CMV and Epstein-Barr virus. The sequencing pipeline was judged likely to have produced a cluster of highly shared sequence variants as a technical artifact. V-gene and J-gene trimming of TCR beta chains was associated with a missense DCLRE1C variant in a later genetic analysis, and the association was replicated in an independent cohort.

Regarding this clone: Its antigen specificity is not known. The sample holds no much larger clone one base away, and base qualities are not on file.

Sequencing was performed on PBMCs. This TCR derives from a woman in her fifties or sixties in good health and CMV-seropositive. The chain was built from TRBV2 and TRBJ2-3; the D gene is unclear. In nucleotides, the sequence is TGTGCCAGCAGCCAAACAAGTACAGATACGCAGTATTTT. Its amino acids are CASSQTSTDTQYF.